The source of this TCR beta chain is a study of spatial heterogeneity in lung cancer. The wider study: Samples came from 70 to 80 TRACERx patients with untreated early-stage lung cancer. Where present, follow-up PBMC were sequenced a median of about 22 months after resection.

Every TCR cDNA molecule carried a tag that served as a unique molecular identifier. One entry per CDR3 protein results from TCRdb running MiXCR on the 5' RACE reads. The sample contains about 120,000 distinct CDR3 sequences, more than 10% of which appear only once. Broader study findings: At resection, ubiquitous expanded tumor TCRs appeared in blood more than at follow-up.

Germline loops: CDR1 DFQATT, CDR2 SNEGSKA (reference sequence). Trimming removed 3 bases from V and 12 bases from J, with 9 bases in between. The CDR3 runs to 11 residues. This clonotype was seen more than once but under ten times. Its antigen is unknown. Time point: blood at routine non-recurrence follow-up after resection. The study sequenced unsorted whole RNA from tumor, nontumor lung or frozen PBMC. This receptor was taken from a male donor with early-stage non-small cell lung cancer. The specimen comprised PBMCs, sampled at follow-up. V and J are TRBV20-1 and TRBJ1-6; no clear D. CDR3 DNA: TGCAGTGCTAGGCCGAGAGGACCCCTCCACTTT. Its translation is CSARPRGPLHF.